The clone carrying this T cell receptor (beta chain) was recorded once. No antigen is known for it. Some clones are missing from TCRdb's copy, which holds only in-frame ones; the method was immunoSEQ multiplex PCR. The sample holds 90,000 to 150,000 clones, around nine tenths seen once. This CDR3 has 14 amino acids. The germline V gene encodes CDR1 SNHLY and CDR2 FYNNEI. With 4 bases clipped from V and 0 bases from J, the junction kept 2 bases outside the gene matches. The entry originates in a study of T cell responses to AZD1222 COVID-19 vaccine. Study-wide background: Second-dose recipients at about 4 or about 12 weeks were treated as one pooled group.

Study-level points and caveats: Spike-wide vaccine-associated CD4 TCRs dominated at 160-218 and 743-854. Clonal diversity was possibly underestimated, and white British individuals and females predominated among donors. Seropositive at baseline were only a handful of AZD1222 recipients.

The origin of this receptor is an adult in good health. Here the sequenced sample was peripheral blood, taken on day 0 of AZD1222 vaccination. The chain has TRBV2 and TRBJ1-1, with 7 bases fitting TRBD1. CDR3 nucleotide sequence: TGTGCCAGCAGTGCAGGGGGAATGAACACTGAAGCTTTCTTT. It codes for CASSAGGMNTEAFF. Full variable domain (outside the CDR3, taken from reference TRBV2 and TRBJ1-1): EPEVTQTPSHQVTQMGQEVILRCVPISNHLYFYWYRQILGQKVEFLVSFYNNEISEKSEIFDDQFSVERPDGSNFTLKIRSTKLEDSAMYFCASSAGGMNTEAFFGQGTRLTVV.